The 14 T cell receptor beta chains below come from one sample, sequenced in a study of cytomegalovirus exposure and HLA in healthy donors (dated by TCRdb to the late 2010s). The library was made by the immunoSEQ multiplex PCR assay. For the multiplex PCR, a mixture combining 60 forward primers for TCR Vbeta segments and 13 reverse primers for TCR Jbeta segments was used. TCRdb holds this immuneACCESS table with in-frame rearrangements only. Some clones are missing; in checked studies, unresolved V genes explain under half, and the rest has no known cause. This sample holds over 150,000 clones; approximately 80% were observed only once. The ten largest make up about 7.7% of the sample. The sample comprised PBMCs. The receptors derive from a woman under 40 in good health and CMV-seropositive.

This clone turned up a few times. The chain links TRBV4-3 to TRBJ1-2; 10 bases are a match to TRBD1. With 4 bases clipped from V and 3 bases from J, the junction kept 11 bases outside the gene matches. Germline values: CDR1 LGHNA, CDR2 YSLEER. The CDR3 is 17 amino acids. The CDR3 loop reads CASSLLYGTGEDYGYTF. In nucleotides, the CDR3 is TGCGCCAGCAGCCTACTATACGGGACAGGGGAGGACTATGGCTACACCTTC.

As concerns this clone: A read error may produce the germline difference seen at one junction end. The chain links TRBV7-9 to TRBJ2-1, with D tentatively TRBD2 (5 bases). CDR3 length equals 12 residues. Germline CDR1 reads SEHNR; CDR2 reads FQNEAQ (reference sequence). CDR3 sequence reads: CSSSFSGNEQFF. CDR3 in DNA: TGTTCCAGCAGCTTCTCGGGGAATGAGCAGTTCTTC.

As for this clone: A read error may produce the germline difference seen at one junction end. The J gene is TRBJ2-1, the V gene TRBV7-9; 7 bases fit TRBD1. Germline V lookup: CDR1 SEHNR, CDR2 FQNEAQ (reference sequence). This CDR3 has 15 residues. The CDR3 sequence is CSSTLRDSLNNEQFF. The CDR3 DNA is TGTTCCAGCACCCTAAGGGACAGCCTTAACAATGAGCAGTTCTTC.

The chain links TRBV7-9 to TRBJ2-5, with a weak D call TRBD1 (5 bases). Per germline, CDR1 SEHNR and CDR2 FQNEAQ (reference sequence). The CDR3 runs 15 residues. Trimming removed 5 bases from V and 1 base from J, with 14 bases in between. CDR3 loop: CASSPGQNLQETQYF. As DNA, the CDR3 is TGTGCCAGCAGCCCCGGACAAAACCTCCAAGAGACCCAGTACTTC.

The chain couples TRBV10-3 to TRBJ1-2; maybe TRBD1 (5 bases). This CDR3 comprises 13 residues. Trimming cost V 10 bases and J 4 bases, with 16 bases left between them. CDR1 and CDR2 from the germline V gene are ENHRY and SYGVKD. CDR3 residues: CARSTGSSYGYTF. The CDR3 DNA follows: TGTGCCAGATCTACAGGTTCGTCCTATGGCTACACCTTC.

As concerns this clone: Its ends do not fully match the called genes, so a read error is possible. This chain connects TRBV7-9 to TRBJ1-5; 7 bases align to TRBD1. Germline values: CDR1 SEHNR, CDR2 FQNEAQ (reference sequence). CDR3 length: 13 amino acids. The CDR3, as DNA: TGTTCCAGCAGCGGAACAGGGGATCAGCCCCAGCATTTT. Its protein is CSSSGTGDQPQHF.

The rearrangement joins TRBV7-9 to TRBJ2-3, with D possibly TRBD2 on 6 matching bases. This CDR3 has 16 residues. Trimming took 6 bases from V and 1 from J, leaving 17 bases between them. Germline values: CDR1 SEHNR, CDR2 FQNEAQ (reference sequence). The CDR3 region is CASSGGATGGTDTQYF. In nucleotides, the CDR3 is TGTGCCAGCAGTGGAGGGGCGACCGGGGGCACAGATACGCAGTATTTT.

CDR3 nucleotide sequence: TGTGCCAGCTCACCACTAGCGGGCTTCACAGATACGCAGTATTTT. Translation gives CASSPLAGFTDTQYF. The rearrangement uses TRBV18 and TRBJ2-3; 7 bases line up with TRBD2. The CDR3 is 15 residues long. After removal of 1 base from V and 2 bases from J, the junction contained 3 bases not matched to a gene. CDR1 is KGHSH, CDR2 LQKENI, per germline.

This clone appeared a few times. The rearrangement links TRBV6-5 to TRBJ2-7, with D uncertain. This CDR3 is 14 amino acids long. V was shortened by 2 bases and J by 6 bases, with 14 bases between the two germline ends. The germline V gene has CDR1 MNHEY and CDR2 SVGAGI. Here the CDR3 DNA reads TGTGCCAGCAGTTACAGTGGTTCAATCGGCGAGCAGTACTTC. It is translated as CASSYSGSIGEQYF.

J is TRBJ1-2 and V is TRBV6-6; the match to TRBD1 covers 12 bases. The CDR3 runs to 16 residues. CDR1 MNHNY and CDR2 SVGAGI come from the germline V gene (reference sequence). V lost 8 bases, J lost 0 bases, and 7 bases stayed unmatched. The CDR3: CASVTGQGASNYGYTF. The CDR3 DNA is TGTGCCAGCGTGACGGGACAGGGGGCCTCTAACTATGGCTACACCTTC.

Regarding this clone: The sample has other DNA sequences that encode this CDR3 too. The chain has TRBV4-2 and TRBJ1-1; D is uncertain. Deletions cut 0 bases from V and 1 base from J, with 6 bases between. The length of the CDR3 is 14 residues. Germline CDR1 is LGHNA and CDR2 is YNFKEQ. The CDR3: CASSQDGRNTEAFF. CDR3 DNA: TGTGCCAGCAGCCAAGATGGGCGGAACACTGAAGCTTTCTTT.

This clone was detected only once. The chain joins TRBV5-6 to TRBJ2-3, with D tentatively TRBD1 (7 bases). Germline CDR1 SGHDT, CDR2 YYEEEE. This CDR3 has 15 amino acids. Trimming removed 4 bases at V and 1 base at J, with 13 bases between. The CDR3 sequence is CASSTDREGTDTQYF. CDR3 DNA: TGTGCCAGCAGCACAGACAGGGAGGGCACAGATACGCAGTATTTT.

The chain employs TRBV7-3 and TRBJ1-6; D unclear. V lost 2 bases to trimming and J lost 9 bases, with 11 bases between them. The CDR3 extends over 14 amino acids. Germline lookup yields CDR1 SGHTA and CDR2 FQGTGA. As DNA, the CDR3 is TGTGCCAGCAGCTTACAGGCCGTAGGTTCACCCCTCCACTTT. It is translated as CASSLQAVGSPLHF. Full variable domain (rest looked up from reference TRBV7-3 and TRBJ1-6): GAGVSQTPSNKVTEKGKYVELRCDPISGHTALYWYRQSLGQGPEFLIYFQGTGAADDSGLPNDRFFAVRPEGSVSTLKIQRTERGDSAVYLCASSLQAVGSPLHFGNGTRLTVT.

As concerns this clone: At one of its ends the junction is not consistent with the germline gene, which may arise from a read error. Other DNA sequences within the sample encode an identical CDR3. The chain recombines TRBV4-3 with TRBJ1-6; D call uncertain. The CDR3 is 19 amino acids. Germline V gene lookup returns CDR1 LGHNA and CDR2 YSLEER. The CDR3, as DNA: TGCGCCAGCAGCCAAGATGGCGGGCCCTTGAGCTCCTATAATTCGCCCCTCCACTTT. Translated, it gives CASSQDGGPLSSYNSPLHF.